The 30 T cell receptor beta chains below all came from one sample that was sequenced in a study of T-cell memory formation after mild COVID-19. TCRdb re-analysed the 5' RACE reads in MiXCR, keeping a single row per CDR3 protein. The sample shows about 110,000 distinct CDR3 sequences, over 15% of them seen only once. Material for sequencing was PBMCs or a T cell subset sorted from them (not recorded which). The receptor source for this set is a man aged 18 to 29 who had mild COVID-19 (a few samples of this study predate the infection). Cell type and time point are not known.

This clonotype was detected only a few times. The J gene is TRBJ2-3, the V gene TRBV5-1; 10 positions match TRBD2. The CDR3 spans 16 residues. J gave up 4 bases and V 0 bases, and 5 bases lay outside the gene matches. Per the germline V gene, CDR1 is SGHRS and CDR2 is YFSETQ. CDR3 sequence (DNA): TGCGCCAGCAGCTTGGATTTAGCGGGGGGCCCAGATACGCAGTATTTT. It is translated as CASSLDLAGGPDTQYF.

This clonotype was observed a few times. The genes are TRBV6-5 and TRBJ2-3; 10 positions agree with TRBD2. V lost 6 bases, J lost 5 bases, and 5 bases stayed unmatched. This CDR3 is built from 14 residues. Germline V gene lookup returns CDR1 MNHEY and CDR2 SVGAGI. This chain's CDR3 is CASRPTSGEDTQYF. CDR3 bases: TGTGCCAGCAGGCCCACTAGCGGGGAAGATACGCAGTATTTT.

The rearrangement links TRBV7-2 to TRBJ1-1; D is uncertain. Germline values: CDR1 SGHTA, CDR2 FQGNSA. V lost 1 base and J lost 1, with 10 bases in between. The length of the CDR3 is 15 residues. The CDR3 is CASSLVGTSNTEAFF. The CDR3 DNA sequence: TGTGCCAGCAGCTTAGTTGGCACTTCGAACACTGAAGCTTTCTTT.

The rearrangement uses TRBV10-3 and TRBJ2-7; TRBD1 might be the D (6 bases). The germline gives CDR1 ENHRY, CDR2 SYGVKD. V was shortened by 3 bases and J by 0 bases, with 12 bases between the two germline ends. This CDR3 is built from 15 residues. The CDR3 region has the DNA TGTGCCATCAGTGACAGGGGCAGAAGCTCCTACGAGCAGTACGTC. Protein: CAISDRGRSSYEQYV.

This chain connects TRBV5-1 to TRBJ2-3; D remains ambiguous. Deletions cut 6 bases from V and 2 bases from J, with 10 bases between. Germline lookup yields CDR1 SGHRS and CDR2 YFSETQ. The CDR3 length is 13 residues. As DNA, the CDR3 is TGCGCCAGCAATTTAACCCCCACAGATACGCAGTATTTT. Translating gives CASNLTPTDTQYF.

The CDR3, as DNA: TGTGCCAGCAGCCAAGGGGGGACCGGTGAGACCCAGTACTTC. It is translated as CASSQGGTGETQYF. The chain combines TRBV3-1 with TRBJ2-5; D assignment may be TRBD1 or TRBD2 (5 bases each). Trimming cost V 1 base and J 5 bases, with 11 bases left between them. Germline V gene sequence: CDR1 LGHDT, CDR2 YNNKEL (reference sequence). The CDR3 runs to 14 residues.

This chain connects TRBV5-1 to TRBJ1-6; 7 bases are a match to TRBD1. The J segment lost 9 bases and the V segment lost 4 bases, leaving 10 bases of the junction unmatched. The germline V gene encodes CDR1 SGHRS and CDR2 YFSETQ. The CDR3 runs 15 residues. CDR3 residues: CASSDRQGDSSPLHF. In DNA, the CDR3 is TGCGCCAGCAGCGACCGACAGGGTGACAGTTCACCCCTCCACTTT.

This chain connects TRBV2 to TRBJ1-6, with D possibly being TRBD1 (5 bases). CDR3 length equals 13 residues. Germline CDR1 SNHLY, CDR2 FYNNEI. Deletions cut 5 bases from V and 10 bases from J, with 12 bases between. CDR3 loop: CASSQGVVSPLHF. In DNA, the CDR3 is TGTGCCAGCAGTCAGGGTGTAGTGTCACCCCTCCACTTT. The full variable domain, rest sourced from reference TRBV2 and TRBJ1-6, is EPEVTQTPSHQVTQMGQEVILRCVPISNHLYFYWYRQILGQKVEFLVSFYNNEISEKSEIFDDQFSVERPDGSNFTLKIRSTKLEDSAMYFCASSQGVVSPLHFGNGTRLTVT.

V usage is TRBV19 and J usage is TRBJ1-2; D uncertain. The CDR3 contains 13 residues. CDR1 and CDR2 (germline): LNHDA, SQIVND (reference sequence). V was cut by 2 bases and J by 3 bases, with 7 bases left in between. CDR3 sequence: CASSISRDYGYTF. CDR3 coding DNA: TGTGCCAGTAGTATAAGCCGGGACTATGGCTACACCTTC.

The sample holds a few counts of this clonotype. The V call is TRBV5-1, the J call TRBJ2-3, with 9 bases fitting TRBD1. After removal of 6 bases from V and 0 bases from J, the junction contained 5 bases not matched to a gene. Germline V gene lookup returns CDR1 SGHRS and CDR2 YFSETQ. There are 15 residues in the CDR3. CDR3 in DNA: TGCGCCAGCAACTGGGGACAGGGAAGCACAGATACGCAGTATTTT. Protein: CASNWGQGSTDTQYF.

The chain is built from TRBV7-3 and TRBJ2-1; maybe TRBD2 (5 bases). Germline CDR1 and CDR2: SGHTA and FQGTGA. The CDR3 runs 13 residues. The V and J ends lost 1 base and 6 bases respectively, with 7 bases between them. The CDR3 reads CASSLIGSNEQFF. The CDR3 DNA is TGTGCCAGCAGCTTAATAGGGAGCAATGAGCAGTTCTTC.

This clonotype was seen a few times. V gene TRBV9 combines with J gene TRBJ2-5; D not certain. This CDR3 spans 14 amino acids. The germline CDR1 and CDR2 sequences are SGDLS and YYNGEE. V was trimmed by 4 bases and J by 7 bases, leaving 17 bases between them. This CDR3 reads CASSSLSDRATQYF. CDR3 in DNA: TGTGCCAGCAGCTCACTTTCCGACCGTGCGACCCAGTACTTC.

This clonotype occurred a few times. The genes are TRBV7-3 and TRBJ2-1; TRBD2 is a possible D gene (5 bases). CDR1 SGHTA and CDR2 FQGTGA come from the germline V gene. CDR3 size: 16 residues. The germline V and J ends were trimmed by 2 bases and 7 bases, with 18 bases remaining between them. CDR3 in DNA: TGTGCCAGCAGCTTAGGGTCTGGTCGAGGGTATAATGAGCAGTTCTTC. Amino acids: CASSLGSGRGYNEQFF.

The chain has TRBV6-6 and TRBJ1-6; 7 bases line up with TRBD1. Germline V gives CDR1 MNHNY, CDR2 SVGAGI (reference sequence). V gave up 5 bases and J gave up 12 bases; unmatched junction bases: 4. The CDR3 length is 12 residues. CDR3 region: CASSRQGRPLHF. In DNA form, the CDR3 reads TGTGCCAGCAGTCGACAGGGAAGACCCCTCCACTTT.

The chain employs TRBV7-2 and TRBJ2-4; D is uncertain. Germline CDR1 reads SGHTA; CDR2 reads FQGNSA. The V gene lost 5 bases and the J gene lost 8 bases, with 19 bases spanning the gap. The CDR3 consists of 15 residues. The CDR3 region has the DNA TGTGCCAGCAGCAGAGGACGCCTAGGTCGGGACATTCAGTACTTC. Protein sequence: CASSRGRLGRDIQYF.

The sample holds many counts of this clonotype. The J gene is TRBJ1-1, the V gene TRBV7-9; 7 bases align to TRBD1. With V trimmed by 5 bases and J by 0 bases, 3 bases remained unmatched. The CDR3 totals 14 residues. Germline V lookup: CDR1 SEHNR, CDR2 FQNEAQ (reference sequence). CDR3 protein: CASSVGQVNTEAFF. The CDR3, as DNA: TGTGCCAGCAGCGTCGGACAGGTGAACACTGAAGCTTTCTTT.

This clonotype turned up a few times. The CDR3 coding sequence is TGTGCCAGCAGCGCTCGGGGCATGGGTTACAATGAGCAGTTCTTC. This codes for CASSARGMGYNEQFF. This sequence joins TRBV11-3 and TRBJ2-1; D possibly matches TRBD1 or TRBD2 (5 bases each). CDR3 length equals 15 residues. The V and J ends lost 5 bases and 4 bases respectively, with 15 bases between them. From germline, CDR1 is SGHNT and CDR2 YENEEA.

This clonotype was found a few times. The CDR3 loop reads CASSQRRDIQYF. For the CDR3, the DNA is TGTGCCAGCAGCCAAAGAAGGGACATTCAGTACTTC. J is TRBJ2-4 and V is TRBV3-1; no definite D call. V lost 2 bases and J 8 bases, leaving 7 bases between the germline ends. From germline, CDR1 is LGHDT and CDR2 YNNKEL (reference sequence). This CDR3 contains 12 residues.

For the CDR3, the DNA is TGTGCCAGCAGCTTAAGGATCGGACAGGGAGGGGAGCAGTACTTC. Its protein is CASSLRIGQGGEQYF. This chain connects TRBV27 to TRBJ2-7, with a tentative D call TRBD1 (8 bases). Germline-derived CDR1 and CDR2 are MNHEY and SMNVEV (reference sequence). The CDR3 loop spans 15 amino acids. With 6 bases removed from V and 7 bases from J, the gap between germline ends came to 22 bases.

This sequence joins TRBV5-1 and TRBJ2-3, with 8 bases lining up with TRBD2. V was clipped by 4 bases and J by 5 bases; unmatched bases: 3. Germline V gene data show CDR1 as SGHRS and CDR2 as YFSETQ. The CDR3 sequence is 13 residues long. The CDR3 region is CASSRSGEDTQYF. Here the CDR3 DNA reads TGCGCCAGCAGCCGTAGCGGGGAAGATACGCAGTATTTT.

This clonotype was detected only a few times. The rearrangement joins TRBV25-1 to TRBJ2-5; D is possibly TRBD1 (5 bases). Germline CDR1 reads MGHDK; CDR2 reads SYGVNS. The V end was cut by 8 bases, the J end by 5 bases, with 9 bases between. This CDR3 has 11 amino acids. CDR3 in amino acids: CASGAAETQYF. The CDR3 DNA sequence: TGTGCCAGCGGGGCAGCGGAGACCCAGTACTTC.

This clonotype occurred a few times. The chain carries TRBV6-6 and TRBJ2-7, with D perhaps TRBD2 (5 bases). Germline values: CDR1 MNHNY, CDR2 SVGAGI (reference sequence). There are 14 residues in the CDR3. V gave up 3 bases and J gave up 0 bases, with 9 bases separating them. CDR3 DNA sequence: TGTGCCAGCAGTTATGGCGGGCGCTCCTACGAGCAGTACTTC. As protein: CASSYGGRSYEQYF.

This clonotype was detected only a few times. The chain joins TRBV7-8 to TRBJ2-5; 9 bases fit TRBD1. With V trimmed by 5 bases and J by 5 bases, 9 bases remained unmatched. The CDR3 is 15 residues long. Per germline, CDR1 SGHVS and CDR2 FQNEAQ. The CDR3 spells CASSPTGGGGETQYF. DNA of the CDR3: TGTGCCAGCAGCCCGACAGGGGGGGGAGGCGAGACCCAGTACTTC.

This clonotype was detected ten times or more. The rearrangement links TRBV5-1 to TRBJ1-5; possible D gene TRBD1, 5 bases. This CDR3 region has 14 residues. Germline values: CDR1 SGHRS, CDR2 YFSETQ. V lost 0 bases and J lost 7, with 11 bases in between. CDR3 in DNA: TGCGCCAGCAGCTTGGATCAGGGAGGCCAGCCCCAGCATTTT. This sequence encodes CASSLDQGGQPQHF.

The chain couples TRBV9 to TRBJ2-1; 7 bases are a match to TRBD2. This CDR3 has 16 amino acids. The germline V gene has CDR1 SGDLS and CDR2 YYNGEE. Germline trimming cut 0 bases from V and 1 base from J; bases unmatched to any gene: 4. CDR3 amino acids: CASSVGPGGSYNEQFF. CDR3 DNA sequence: TGTGCCAGCAGCGTAGGGCCCGGGGGGTCCTACAATGAGCAGTTCTTC.

The CDR3 nucleotides are TGTGCCAGCAGTTTAAGACGGGACTATGGCTACACCTTC. Translating gives CASSLRRDYGYTF. The chain couples TRBV12-3 or TRBV12-4 to TRBJ1-2; unclear D gene. The CDR3 covers 13 residues. The V end was cut by 2 bases, the J end by 3 bases, with 7 bases between.

This clonotype was found once. V usage is TRBV7-9 and J usage is TRBJ1-4, with 8 nucleotides matching TRBD1. V lost 5 bases, J lost 8 bases, and 1 base stayed unmatched. The length of the CDR3 is 12 residues. Germline V gene sequence: CDR1 SEHNR, CDR2 FQNEAQ (reference sequence). The CDR3 spells CASSRQGEKLFF. The CDR3 bases are TGTGCCAGCAGCCGACAGGGGGAAAAACTGTTTTTT.

This clonotype has more than one count but fewer than ten. The chain is built from TRBV7-9 and TRBJ1-5, with D hard to call. Trimming removed 0 bases from V and 11 bases from J, with 8 bases in between. This CDR3 is 12 amino acids long. Per the germline V gene, CDR1 is SEHNR and CDR2 is FQNEAQ (reference sequence). The CDR3 loop reads CASSLAPGAQHF. The CDR3 DNA reads TGTGCCAGCAGCTTAGCCCCCGGGGCCCAGCATTTT.

The chain combines TRBV24-1 with TRBJ2-5, with no clear D. V lost 5 bases and J 4 bases, leaving 10 bases between the germline ends. Germline CDR1 reads KGHDR; CDR2 reads SFDVKD. This CDR3 has 13 amino acids. CDR3 coding DNA: TGTGCCACCAGTGTAGGCTCTCCAGAGACCCAGTACTTC. Its protein is CATSVGSPETQYF.

The chain uses TRBV14 and TRBJ2-7; tentative D call: TRBD1 (6 bases). Germline loops: CDR1 SGHDN, CDR2 FVKESK. Trimming shortened V by 4 bases and J by 0 bases, and 16 bases separated the two germline ends. The CDR3 has 16 amino acids. For the CDR3, the DNA is TGTGCCAGCAGCCTCTCAGGGGCAGCTATCTCCTACGAGCAGTACGTC. This translates into CASSLSGAAISYEQYV.